Included here is one T cell receptor beta chain sequence, with context. This receptor's antigen is unknown. No base-level quality is on record; no much larger clone is a single base apart. The record originates from a study of T cell responses to AZD1222 COVID-19 vaccine (dated by TCRdb to 2020 to 2023). For context, the study as a whole: AZD1222 recipients whose second dose came at about 4 weeks and those whose second dose came at about 12 weeks were combined into one group, since spike-specific TCR depth and breadth did not differ between the two schedules. TCR sequencing covered roughly 230 trial participants: 207 given two doses of AZD1222 and 26 given two doses of MenACWY control vaccine. Trial participants were enrolled by age into 18-55, 56-69 and 70-plus year subgroups, with about 150, 27 and 61 TCR-sequenced participants respectively.

At the junction V is shortened by 7 bases and J by 6 bases, with 21 bases in between. CDR1 and CDR2 are drawn from the germline V gene (reference sequence): SEHNR, FQNEAQ. The CDR3 contains 15 residues, cysteine and phenylalanine counted. The sequence is cut down to CDR3 DNA, 45 bases in frame from base 1. The label giving this sample's time point can be read as: baseline before first vaccination. The vaccinee samples were drawn from two UK trials, COV001 and COV002, one of which was a single-blind randomized controlled phase 2/3 trial testing AZD1222 (ChAdOx1 nCoV-19) in healthy adults. For TCRbeta chain sequencing, PBMC samples were collected from trial participants at day 0 and at day 28 after the second dose. Summary of the overall study and its limitations: CD4 TCRs associated with the vaccine covered the entire spike protein, and the dominant responses were in regions 160-218 and 743-854. Spike-specific TCR breadth and depth rose significantly after two AZD1222 doses compared with day 0 and with MenACWY recipients. Only a handful of AZD1222 recipients were SARS-CoV-2 seropositive at baseline, limiting conclusions about previously exposed vaccinees. Most participants were white British and females outnumbered males, and the authors suggested that clonal diversity may have been underestimated. Nearly half of unique spike-specific TCRs reportedly recognized epitopes outside regions mutated in the B.1.351 and B.1.1.7 variants. Because no day 14 peak-response samples were available, the repertoires could be characterized only after the peak T cell response. In the small 56-69-year group, the increase in depth fell short of significance, most likely because of low power.

The CDR3 regions of human TCRbeta chains were subjected to immunosequencing. In the paper's pipeline: Repertoire TCRs were matched against a reference library of SARS-CoV-2-specific TCRs generated with the MIRA antigen-specificity platform. Breadth was defined as the fraction of unique TCRs that were SARS-CoV-2-associated. Depth was defined as the fraction of total T cells that were SARS-CoV-2-associated. Each spike-specific TCR was assigned to its reactive spike region and to a CD4 or CD8 class using the MIRA data. Log10-transformed breadth and depth values were compared by one-way ANOVA with Sidak's multiple comparisons tests. Entries here come from immuneACCESS through TCRdb and include only in-frame sequences with V and J called. Some clones fail to appear in such tables; in the studies checked, an unresolved V gene covers under half of the shortfall, and the cause of the remainder is unknown. The DNA gave D and trimming, while V, J and clone size come from that table. The sample profile shows about 130,000 clones; under 90% of them were found once. The ten largest clones add up to 5.5% to 7% of the sample.

The sequence links TRBV7-9 to TRBJ1-2, with TRBD1 as a weak D call on 5 bases. The receptor comes from an adult in good health. Sequenced here: peripheral blood, sampled on day 0 of AZD1222 vaccination. The DNA is TGTGCCAGCACCGGGGCAGGGATACTTAGGAATGGCTACACCTTC. Its protein product is CASTGAGILRNGYTF.